A single sample is the source of the 8 T cell receptor beta chains below, sequenced in a study of regulatory T cells in long-lasting Graves disease. In building TCR beta libraries, iRepertoire HTBI primers were used together with Arm-PCR of CDR3 regions. TCRdb independently ran MiXCR on the multiplex PCR reads; one entry per CDR3 protein. The sample carries about 470,000 distinct CDR3 sequences, roughly 20% recorded once. Time point denoted: persistent/refractory GD, antithyroid drugs over 5 years with positive TRAb. Following extraction of RNA from PBMCs, that RNA was used to make the TCR library. The starting material was peripheral blood mononuclear cells (PBMCs), obtained when the disease was refractory, from a patient treated with antithyroid drugs. The receptors shown here come from a female donor with Graves disease.

The gene calls are TRBV12-5 and TRBJ1-1; the D is unclear. V was shortened by 5 bases and J by 1 base, with 8 bases between the two germline ends. The V gene's germline CDR1 is LGHNT and CDR2 FRNRAP. This CDR3 has 13 residues. CDR3 residues: CASGITANTEAFF. In DNA, the CDR3 is TGTGCTAGTGGTATCACAGCGAACACTGAAGCTTTCTTT. The entire variable domain, with the rest obtained from reference TRBV12-5 and TRBJ1-1, is as follows: DARVTQTPRHKVTEMGQEVTMRCQPILGHNTVFWYRQTMMQGLELLAYFRNRAPLDDSGMPKDRFSAEMPDATLATLKIQPSEPRDSAVYFCASGITANTEAFFGQGTRLTVV.

As for this clonotype: This may be a read error, as it is one base from a much larger clone. Because the CDR3 is missing its conserved closing phenylalanine or tryptophan, this is likely a read error. The chain employs TRBV27 and TRBJ1-1; D unclear. Trimming shortened V by 5 bases and J by 1 base, and 8 bases separated the two germline ends. Germline V gene lookup returns CDR1 MNHEY and CDR2 SMNVEV (reference sequence). CDR3 length: 13 amino acids. The CDR3 region has the DNA TGTGCCAGCAGTACCTCGTGGAACACTGAAGCTTTCTCT. It is translated as CASSTSWNTEAFS.

The sample holds many counts of this clonotype. The V call is TRBV28, the J call TRBJ2-2; tentative D call: TRBD2 (6 bases). Between the trimmed V and J ends, which lost 8 bases and 5 bases, there was a span of 21 bases. This CDR3 comprises 16 residues. Germline CDR1 is MDHEN and CDR2 is SYDVKM. CDR3 nucleotide sequence: TGTGCCAGCGCTCCCCGGGTGTTGGGGGGAACCGGGGAGCTGTTTTTT. Its protein is CASAPRVLGGTGELFF.

This clonotype was observed a handful of times. The chain recombines TRBV27 with TRBJ2-5, with D unresolved. The CDR3 has 14 residues. Germline loops: CDR1 MNHEY, CDR2 SMNVEV (reference sequence). The ends were cut back, 1 base at V and 5 bases at J, with 11 bases in the middle. The CDR3 reads CASSLFGPGETQYF. CDR3 nucleotide sequence: TGTGCCAGCAGTTTATTCGGGCCCGGGGAGACCCAGTACTTC.

There are a few counts of this clonotype. The rearrangement uses TRBV20-1 and TRBJ2-5; TRBD2 aligns across 8 bases. Germline V gene data show CDR1 as DFQATT and CDR2 as SNEGSKA (reference sequence). J lost 5 bases, V lost 6 bases, and 5 bases had no gene match. This CDR3 comprises 12 residues. The CDR3 DNA follows: TGCAGTGCCCAAGCGGGAGACGAGACCCAGTACTTC. Translating it yields CSAQAGDETQYF.

This clonotype appeared many times. This chain uses TRBV11-2 with TRBJ1-4; D not certain. Trimming cost V 4 bases and J 0 bases, with 6 bases left between them. CDR1 is SGHAT, CDR2 FQNNGV, per germline. CDR3 size: 14 residues. As DNA, the CDR3 is TGTGCCAGCAGCTACCAAGCAACTAATGAAAAACTGTTTTTT. Amino acid sequence: CASSYQATNEKLFF. The full variable domain, its missing parts supplied by reference TRBV11-2 and TRBJ1-4, is EAGVAQSPRYKIIEKRQSVAFWCNPISGHATLYWYQQILGQGPKLLIQFQNNGVVDDSQLPKDRFSAERLKGVDSTLKIQPAKLEDSAVYLCASSYQATNEKLFFGSGTQLSVL.

This clonotype has ten or more counts. V gene TRBV20-1 combines with J gene TRBJ1-1, with 11 bases that match TRBD1. This CDR3 has 14 residues. Germline assignment: CDR1 DFQATT and CDR2 SNEGSKA (reference sequence). Trimming removed 5 bases from V and 6 bases from J; junction bases left unmatched: 8. The CDR3: CSARSMGQGAEAFF. In DNA, the CDR3 is TGCAGTGCTCGTTCCATGGGACAGGGGGCTGAAGCTTTCTTT.

The V gene is TRBV14, the J gene TRBJ2-2; TRBD1 is a possible D gene (6 bases). Germline-derived CDR1 and CDR2 are SGHDN and FVKESK. The V gene lost 4 bases and the J gene lost 9 bases, with 12 bases spanning the gap. This CDR3 has 13 amino acids. The CDR3 DNA is TGTGCCAGCAGCCGAACAGGGATCTGGGAGCTGTTTTTT. Protein sequence: CASSRTGIWELFF. The full variable domain, in which reference TRBV14 and TRBJ2-2 provide the parts outside the CDR3, is EAGVTQFPSHSVIEKGQTVTLRCDPISGHDNLYWYRRVMGKEIKFLLHFVKESKQDESGMPNNRFLAERTGGTYSTLKVQPAELEDSGVYFCASSRTGIWELFFGEGSRLTVL.